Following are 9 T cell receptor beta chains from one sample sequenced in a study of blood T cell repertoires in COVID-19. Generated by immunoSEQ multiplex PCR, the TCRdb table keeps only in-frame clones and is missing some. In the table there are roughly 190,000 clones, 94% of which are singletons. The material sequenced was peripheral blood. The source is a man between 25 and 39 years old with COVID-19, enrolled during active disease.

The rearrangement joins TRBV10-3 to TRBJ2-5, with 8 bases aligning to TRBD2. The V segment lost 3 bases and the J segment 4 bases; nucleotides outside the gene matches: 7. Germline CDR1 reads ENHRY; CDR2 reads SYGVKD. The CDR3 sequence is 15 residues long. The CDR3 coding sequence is TGTGCCATCAGTGACCGAACGGGGGGGGCAGAGACCCAGTACTTC. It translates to CAISDRTGGAETQYF.

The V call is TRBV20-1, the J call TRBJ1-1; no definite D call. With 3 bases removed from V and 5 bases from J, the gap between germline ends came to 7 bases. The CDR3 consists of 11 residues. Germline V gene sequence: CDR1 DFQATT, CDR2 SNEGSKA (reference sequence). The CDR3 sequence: CSARAVTEAFF. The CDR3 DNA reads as TGCAGTGCTAGGGCAGTGACTGAAGCTTTCTTT.

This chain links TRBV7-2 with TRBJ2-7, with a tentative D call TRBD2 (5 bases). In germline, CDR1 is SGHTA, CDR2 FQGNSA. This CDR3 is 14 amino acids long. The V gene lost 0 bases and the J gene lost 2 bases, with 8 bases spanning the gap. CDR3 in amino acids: CASSLASGAYEQYF. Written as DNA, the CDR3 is TGTGCCAGCAGCTTAGCGTCCGGGGCCTACGAGCAGTACTTC.

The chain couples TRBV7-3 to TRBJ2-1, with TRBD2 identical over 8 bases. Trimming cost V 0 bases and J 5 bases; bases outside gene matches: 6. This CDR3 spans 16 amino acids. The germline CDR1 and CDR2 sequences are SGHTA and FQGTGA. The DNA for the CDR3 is TGTGCCAGCAGCTTAACCCCGGGGGGGCTCAACAATGAGCAGTTCTTC. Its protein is CASSLTPGGLNNEQFF.

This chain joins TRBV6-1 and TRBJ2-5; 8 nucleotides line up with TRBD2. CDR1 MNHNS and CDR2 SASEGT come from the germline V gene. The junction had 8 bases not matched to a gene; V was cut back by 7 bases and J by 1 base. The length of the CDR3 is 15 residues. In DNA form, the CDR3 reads TGTGCCAGCAAAGGGAGCGGGGGCCTCCAAGAGACCCAGTACTTC. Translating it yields CASKGSGGLQETQYF.

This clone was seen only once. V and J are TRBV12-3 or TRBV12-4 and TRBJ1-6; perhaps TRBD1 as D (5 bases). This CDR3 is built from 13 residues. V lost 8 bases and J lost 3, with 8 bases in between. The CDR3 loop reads CASLGHYNSPLHF. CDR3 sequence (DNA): TGTGCCAGCCTAGGACACTATAATTCACCCCTCCACTTT.

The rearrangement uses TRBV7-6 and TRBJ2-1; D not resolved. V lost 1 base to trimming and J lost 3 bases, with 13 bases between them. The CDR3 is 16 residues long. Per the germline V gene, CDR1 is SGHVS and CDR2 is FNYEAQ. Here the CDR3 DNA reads TGTGCCAGCAGCTTAGAGGTGTCGAGCGACTACAATGAGCAGTTCTTC. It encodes CASSLEVSSDYNEQFF.

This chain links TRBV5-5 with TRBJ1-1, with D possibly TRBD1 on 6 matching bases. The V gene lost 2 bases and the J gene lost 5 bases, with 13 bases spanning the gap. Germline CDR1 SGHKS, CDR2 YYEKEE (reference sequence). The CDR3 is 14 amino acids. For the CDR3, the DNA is TGTGCCAGCAGCTTCTCACAGGGAGAAACTGAAGCTTTCTTT. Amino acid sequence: CASSFSQGETEAFF.

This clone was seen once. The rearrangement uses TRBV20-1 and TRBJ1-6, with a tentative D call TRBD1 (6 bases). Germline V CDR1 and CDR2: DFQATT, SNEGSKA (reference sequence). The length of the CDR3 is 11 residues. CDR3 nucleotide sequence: TGCTCGACAGGCATGAATTCACCCCTCCACTTT. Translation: CSTGMNSPLHF.